The 28 T cell receptor beta chains below all came from one sample that was sequenced in a study of neurological immune-mediated disorders. As to time point: technical triplicate 1. MiXCR, run by TCRdb on the 5' RACE reads, gives a single entry per CDR3 protein. The data show roughly 41,000 distinct CDR3 sequences, around 10% seen once. Sequenced sample: PBMCs. The receptors stem from a man in his sixties with HTLV-1-associated myelopathy (HAM/TSP).

This clonotype showed up many times. V is TRBV5-1 and J is TRBJ2-5, with 9 bases identical to TRBD1. The length of the CDR3 is 14 residues. After removal of 3 bases from V and 4 bases from J, the junction contained 4 bases not matched to a gene. In germline, CDR1 is SGHRS, CDR2 YFSETQ. The CDR3 protein is CASSSGQGPETQYF. The CDR3 DNA is TGCGCCAGCAGCTCGGGACAGGGTCCAGAGACCCAGTACTTC.

Many counts were recorded for this clonotype. The chain uses TRBV3-1 and TRBJ1-6; no clear D gene. CDR3 size: 14 residues. Trimming shortened V by 5 bases and J by 9 bases, and 14 bases separated the two germline ends. In germline, CDR1 is LGHDT, CDR2 YNNKEL (reference sequence). The CDR3 loop reads CASSSGFGGSPLHF. CDR3 sequence (DNA): TGTGCCAGCAGCTCGGGGTTCGGTGGTTCACCCCTCCACTTT.

This clonotype was counted ten times or more. The chain is built from TRBV5-1 and TRBJ1-4; TRBD1 might be the D (6 bases). CDR1 SGHRS and CDR2 YFSETQ come from the germline V gene. The CDR3 has 16 residues. Trimming removed 2 bases from V and 4 bases from J, with 15 bases in between. The CDR3 loop reads CASSFGQGRLNEKLFF. As DNA, the CDR3 is TGCGCCAGCAGCTTCGGGCAGGGGCGACTTAATGAAAAACTGTTTTTT.

This clonotype was detected many times. The chain uses TRBV5-5 and TRBJ1-5, with D unresolved. The CDR3 is 13 amino acids. V lost 3 bases and J 2 bases, leaving 6 bases between the germline ends. Germline CDR1 and CDR2: SGHKS and YYEKEE (reference sequence). DNA of the CDR3: TGTGCCAGCAGCTCCGTGGGCAATCAGCCCCAGCATTTT. Protein sequence: CASSSVGNQPQHF.

The rearrangement joins TRBV7-9 to TRBJ2-7; D uncertain. This CDR3 contains 13 residues. The germline CDR1 and CDR2 sequences are SEHNR and FQNEAQ (reference sequence). V shed 2 bases and J shed 7 bases, with 12 bases lying between them. CDR3 sequence reads: CASSLTLGEEQYF. DNA of the CDR3: TGTGCCAGCAGCTTAACCCTAGGAGAGGAGCAGTACTTC. The full variable domain, rest sourced from reference TRBV7-9 and TRBJ2-7, is DTGVSQNPRHKITKRGQNVTFRCDPISEHNRLYWYRQTLGQGPEFLTYFQNEAQLEKSRLLSDRFSAERPKGSFSTLEIQRTEQGDSAMYLCASSLTLGEEQYFGPGTRLTVT.

Ten or more counts support this clonotype. The chain couples TRBV28 to TRBJ1-5; TRBD1 might be the D (5 bases). Germline loops: CDR1 MDHEN, CDR2 SYDVKM. The CDR3 has 16 amino acids. V was pared by 1 base and J by 4 bases, with 14 bases between. The CDR3 region is CASSLSGLTLNQPQHF. The CDR3 DNA reads TGTGCCAGCAGTTTATCAGGGCTTACCTTAAATCAGCCCCAGCATTTT. Full variable domain (outside the CDR3, taken from reference TRBV28 and TRBJ1-5): DVKVTQSSRYLVKRTGEKVFLECVQDMDHENMFWYRQDPGLGLRLIYFSYDVKMKEKGDIPEGYSVSREKKERFSLILESASTNQTSMYLCASSLSGLTLNQPQHFGDGTRLSIL.

This clonotype was recorded at least ten times. CDR3 in amino acids: CSARSVMGFQETQYF. The CDR3 coding sequence is TGCAGTGCTAGAAGTGTCATGGGCTTCCAAGAGACCCAGTACTTC. The chain recombines TRBV20-1 with TRBJ2-5; D is unresolved. Germline V gene data show CDR1 as DFQATT and CDR2 as SNEGSKA (reference sequence). Trimming stripped 2 bases from V and 1 base from J, with 14 bases between. This CDR3 spans 15 amino acids.

This clonotype was counted many times. The CDR3 DNA reads as TGCGCCAGCAGCGGAAGGACGTCCAAGGACGAGCAGTACTTC. Translation: CASSGRTSKDEQYF. The chain employs TRBV5-1 and TRBJ2-7; D not resolved. Trimming stripped 4 bases from V and 5 bases from J, with 16 bases between. Germline CDR1 and CDR2: SGHRS and YFSETQ. The length of the CDR3 is 14 residues. The whole variable domain, filled in from reference TRBV5-1 and TRBJ2-7, reads KAGVTQTPRYLIKTRGQQVTLSCSPISGHRSVSWYQQTPGQGLQFLFEYFSETQRNKGNFPGRFSGRQFSNSRSEMNVSTLELGDSALYLCASSGRTSKDEQYFGPGTRLTVT.

This clonotype has at least ten counts. The rearrangement uses TRBV11-2 and TRBJ2-3; 11 bases agree with TRBD2. V trimming: 5 bases; J trimming: 2 bases; junction bases outside the gene matches: 6. The CDR3 is made up of 16 amino acids. Germline V CDR1 and CDR2: SGHAT, FQNNGV. CDR3 sequence reads: CASSPRLAGYTDTQYF. DNA of the CDR3: TGTGCCAGCAGCCCTAGACTAGCGGGGTACACAGATACGCAGTATTTT.

A remark on this clonotype: This may arise from a read error, as a much more abundant clone is one base away. The chain recombines TRBV24-1 with TRBJ2-3; tentatively, D is TRBD1 (5 bases). The CDR3 runs to 13 residues. Germline-derived CDR1 and CDR2 are KGHDR and SFDVKD. Trimming removed 7 bases from V and 2 bases from J, with 9 bases in between. DNA for the CDR3: TGTGCCACCAGCAGGGTGGTCACAGATACGCAGTATTTT. It encodes CATSRVVTDTQYF.

This clonotype was detected ten times or more. V and J are TRBV7-9 and TRBJ1-4; no clear D. The CDR3 spans 13 residues. CDR1 and CDR2 (germline): SEHNR, FQNEAQ (reference sequence). Trimming removed 1 base from V and 8 bases from J, with 8 bases in between. The CDR3 DNA is TGTGCCAGCAGCTTAGATGCAGAAGAAAAACTGTTTTTT. Its translation: CASSLDAEEKLFF.

The sample holds many counts of this clonotype. The junction departs from germline at one end; a sequencing error may be responsible. The chain couples TRBV7-7 to TRBJ2-2; D possibly corresponds to TRBD1 (5 bases). Germline assignment: CDR1 SSHAT and CDR2 FNYEAQ (reference sequence). The CDR3 has 13 residues. The CDR3 reads CASSLDSNGELFF. For the CDR3, the DNA is TGTGCTAGCAGCTTAGACAGTAACGGGGAGCTGTTTTTT.

This clonotype occurred many times. This chain joins TRBV20-1 and TRBJ2-2; D is unresolved. The CDR3 spans 13 residues. CDR1 DFQATT and CDR2 SNEGSKA come from the germline V gene (reference sequence). Between the trimmed V and J ends, which lost 6 bases and 4 bases, there was a span of 12 bases. In DNA, the CDR3 is TGCAGTGCCCCCCAGGACGTCACCGGGGAGCTGTTTTTT. Translated: CSAPQDVTGELFF.

This clonotype was counted at least ten times. The rearrangement links TRBV5-1 to TRBJ1-6, with 7 positions matching TRBD1. The V segment lost 4 bases and the J segment 7 bases; nucleotides outside the gene matches: 5. The germline gives CDR1 SGHRS, CDR2 YFSETQ. CDR3 length: 14 residues. CDR3 sequence reads: CASSGTEWNSPLHF. CDR3 bases: TGCGCCAGCAGCGGGACAGAATGGAATTCACCCCTCCACTTT.

This clonotype came up many times. The chain is built from TRBV5-1 and TRBJ2-5; D is perhaps TRBD2 (6 bases). CDR1 SGHRS and CDR2 YFSETQ come from the germline V gene. Trimming stripped 2 bases from V and 2 bases from J, with 19 bases between. The CDR3 spans 17 residues. In nucleotides, the CDR3 is TGCGCCAGCAGCTTAGGGACTTACTCACTCCAACAAGAGACCCAGTACTTC. Its translation is CASSLGTYSLQQETQYF.

The V gene is TRBV12-3 or TRBV12-4, the J gene TRBJ1-1, with a weak D call TRBD1 (5 bases). Between the trimmed V and J ends, which lost 5 bases and 5 bases, there was a span of 21 bases. The CDR3 runs to 16 residues. The CDR3 sequence: CASSLTSGGPETEAFF. For the CDR3, the DNA is TGTGCCAGCAGTCTGACCTCGGGGGGTCCGGAGACTGAAGCTTTCTTT.

The table lists this clonotype with many counts. The V gene is TRBV10-3, the J gene TRBJ2-7; 11 bases fit TRBD2. The CDR3 has 16 amino acids. Trimming at V came to 0 bases and at J to 4 bases, leaving 5 bases not matched to a gene. From germline, CDR1 is ENHRY and CDR2 SYGVKD. The DNA for the CDR3 is TGTGCCATCAGTGAGTCGAGTAGCGGGAGGGGGTACGAGCAGTACTTC. Its translation: CAISESSSGRGYEQYF.

Ten or more counts support this clonotype. The chain links TRBV29-1 to TRBJ2-2; TRBD1 aligns across 8 bases. V gave up 4 bases and J gave up 4 bases; unmatched junction bases: 2. The CDR3 length is 13 residues. Germline CDR1 SQVTM, CDR2 ANQGSEA. CDR3 amino acids: CSVVQGATGELFF. CDR3 in DNA: TGCAGCGTTGTGCAGGGGGCCACCGGGGAGCTGTTTTTT.

This clonotype appeared many times. V usage is TRBV5-1 and J usage is TRBJ1-1; no firm D call. Germline lookup yields CDR1 SGHRS and CDR2 YFSETQ. V was shortened by 6 bases and J by 0 bases, with 15 bases between the two germline ends. The CDR3 totals 15 residues. The CDR3 coding sequence is TGCGCCAGCACCGCGAACCCTTCAGTGAACACTGAAGCTTTCTTT. Translating it yields CASTANPSVNTEAFF.

This clonotype was seen at least ten times. The chain employs TRBV7-2 and TRBJ2-1; tentatively, D is TRBD2 (5 bases). Between the trimmed V and J ends, which lost 0 bases and 12 bases, there was a span of 12 bases. The CDR3 loop spans 13 amino acids. Germline lookup yields CDR1 SGHTA and CDR2 FQGNSA. For the CDR3, the DNA is TGTGCCAGCAGCTTAGCTAGTCAAGGGAGGCAGTTCTTC. Translating it yields CASSLASQGRQFF.

The sample holds a few counts of this clonotype. The CDR3 bases are TGCGCCAGCAGCTTGGCCGGAGGGGCGACGCAGTTCTTC. This sequence encodes CASSLAGGATQFF. The rearrangement links TRBV5-1 to TRBJ2-1, with D possibly matching TRBD2 (6 bases). This CDR3 has 13 residues. Per the germline V gene, CDR1 is SGHRS and CDR2 is YFSETQ. Trimming cost V 0 bases and J 12 bases, with 13 bases left between them. Together with reference TRBV5-1 and TRBJ2-1, the CDR3 gives the full variable domain: KAGVTQTPRYLIKTRGQQVTLSCSPISGHRSVSWYQQTPGQGLQFLFEYFSETQRNKGNFPGRFSGRQFSNSRSEMNVSTLELGDSALYLCASSLAGGATQFFGPGTRLTVL.

There are many counts of this clonotype. The chain is built from TRBV24-1 and TRBJ2-6; no firm D call. The CDR3 covers 15 residues. From germline, CDR1 is KGHDR and CDR2 SFDVKD. Trimming removed 5 bases from V and 0 bases from J, with 7 bases in between. Written as DNA, the CDR3 is TGTGCCACCAGTGCCCACGGCTCTGGGGCCAACGTCCTGACTTTC. This gives the protein CATSAHGSGANVLTF.

There are many counts of this clonotype. The chain carries TRBV14 and TRBJ1-1, with 12 bases that match TRBD1. Trimming took 1 base from V and 6 from J; bases not matched to a gene: 6. CDR1 is SGHDN, CDR2 FVKESK, per germline. This CDR3 has 16 residues. CDR3 sequence: CASSQGGTGGSSEAFF. The DNA of the CDR3 is TGTGCCAGCAGCCAAGGAGGGACAGGGGGCAGTTCTGAAGCTTTCTTT.

This clonotype was found many times. The genes are TRBV10-3 and TRBJ2-5; perhaps D is TRBD1 or TRBD2 (6 bases each). V lost 2 bases and J lost 2, with 18 bases in between. CDR3 length: 17 residues. Germline V gene lookup returns CDR1 ENHRY and CDR2 SYGVKD. CDR3 coding DNA: TGTGCCATCAGTGAGACTACAGGGAGGTACTCACAAGAGACCCAGTACTTC. Protein product: CAISETTGRYSQETQYF.

A few counts support this clonotype. The chain uses TRBV6-6 and TRBJ2-5; 7 bases are a match to TRBD1. CDR3 length equals 15 residues. CDR1 is MNHNY, CDR2 SVGAGI, per germline (reference sequence). J gave up 4 bases and V 6 bases, and 11 bases lay outside the gene matches. CDR3 amino acids: CASRPRDSNLETQYF. In DNA form, the CDR3 reads TGTGCCAGCAGACCCAGGGACAGCAATTTAGAGACCCAGTACTTC.

This clonotype was counted many times. This chain's CDR3 is CASSHGTSGRAADTQYF. The CDR3 DNA is TGCGCCAGCAGCCATGGGACTAGCGGGAGGGCCGCAGATACGCAGTATTTT. This sequence joins TRBV5-1 and TRBJ2-3; 16 bases line up with TRBD2. V was clipped by 4 bases and J by 4 bases; unmatched bases: 6. The germline gives CDR1 SGHRS, CDR2 YFSETQ. The CDR3 has 17 amino acids.

This clonotype was found many times. This chain uses TRBV5-8 with TRBJ1-6; D unresolved. V was shortened by 0 bases and J by 12 bases, with 10 bases between the two germline ends. Germline assignment: CDR1 SGHTS and CDR2 YDEGEE. CDR3 length: 13 residues. For the CDR3, the DNA is TGTGCCAGCAGCTTGGAGGATGAGGGACCCCTCCACTTT. Protein sequence: CASSLEDEGPLHF.

This rearrangement joins TRBV12-3 or TRBV12-4 to TRBJ2-3, with D unresolved. CDR3 length: 14 amino acids. V lost 3 bases to trimming and J lost 1 base, with 8 bases between them. The DNA of the CDR3 is TGTGCCAGCAGTTTCCATAGTGGCACAGATACGCAGTATTTT. Its translation is CASSFHSGTDTQYF.